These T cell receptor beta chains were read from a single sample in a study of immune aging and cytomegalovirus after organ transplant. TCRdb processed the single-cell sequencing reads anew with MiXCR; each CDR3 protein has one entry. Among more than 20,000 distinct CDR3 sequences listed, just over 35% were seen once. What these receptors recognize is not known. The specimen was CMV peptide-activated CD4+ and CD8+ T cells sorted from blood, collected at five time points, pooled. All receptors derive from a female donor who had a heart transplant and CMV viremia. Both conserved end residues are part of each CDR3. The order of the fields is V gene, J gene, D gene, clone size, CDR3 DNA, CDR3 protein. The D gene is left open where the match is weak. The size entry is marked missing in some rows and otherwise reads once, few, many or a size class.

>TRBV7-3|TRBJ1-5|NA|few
TGTGCCAGCAGCCCTAGCCAGGATCAGCCCCAGCATTTT
CASSPSQDQPQHF
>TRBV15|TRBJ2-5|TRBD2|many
TGTGCCACCACAGGGACTAGCGGGAGGGCCGAAGAGACCCAGTACTTC
CATTGTSGRAEETQYF
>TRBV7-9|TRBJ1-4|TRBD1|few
TGTGCCAGCAGCTCCAACCTACAGGGGGCAAATGAAAAACTGTTTTTT
CASSSNLQGANEKLFF
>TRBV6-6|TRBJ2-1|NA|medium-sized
TGTGCCAGCAGTTACTGGGGCGGGAACAATGAGCAGTTCTTC
CASSYWGGNNEQFF
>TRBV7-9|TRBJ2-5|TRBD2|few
TGTGCCAGCAGCTCAAAGACTAGCGGGCAAAGTCGGATCCAAGAGACCCAGTACTTC
CASSSKTSGQSRIQETQYF
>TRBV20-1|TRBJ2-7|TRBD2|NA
TGCAGTGCTAAAATCCCGCGAGGACTAGCGGGAGAGCAGTACTTC
CSAKIPRGLAGEQYF
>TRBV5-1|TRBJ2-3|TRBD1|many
TGCGCCAGCAGGACAGGGTCAAGCTCATATACGCAGTATTTT
CASRTGSSSYTQYF
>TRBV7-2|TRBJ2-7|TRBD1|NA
TGTGCCAGCAGCACCGGACAGGGAGCCTCCAAGCAGTACTTC
CASSTGQGASKQYF
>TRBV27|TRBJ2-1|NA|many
TGTGCCAGCAGTTTCGGGCAGGGGTACTACAATGAGCAGTTCTTC
CASSFGQGYYNEQFF
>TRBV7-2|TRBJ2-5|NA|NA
TGTGCCAGCAGCTTTGGTGTGGGGGAGGAGACCCAGTACTTC
CASSFGVGEETQYF
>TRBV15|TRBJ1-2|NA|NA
TGTGCCACCAGCAGGGGGGTACTGGGGATGGACTATGGCTACACCTTC
CATSRGVLGMDYGYTF
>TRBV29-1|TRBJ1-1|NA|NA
TGCAGCGTTGAACGGCAGGAAAGCACTGAAGCTTTCTTT
CSVERQESTEAFF
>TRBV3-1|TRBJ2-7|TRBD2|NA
TGTGCCAGCAGCCAAGGGACTAGCGGGACCTACGAGCAGTACTTC
CASSQGTSGTYEQYF
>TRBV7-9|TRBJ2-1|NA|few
TGTGCCAGCAGCTCCGGTGGGGAGCGTGAGCAGTTCTTC
CASSSGGEREQFF
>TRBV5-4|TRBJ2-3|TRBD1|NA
TGTGCCAGCAGCCGGGACAGGGGCACAGATACGCAGTATTTT
CASSRDRGTDTQYF
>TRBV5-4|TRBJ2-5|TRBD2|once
TGTGCCAGCAGCCCGGAACTAGCGGTTGAGACCCGGTACTTC
CASSPELAVETRYF
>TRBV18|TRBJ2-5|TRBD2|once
TGTGCCAGCTCACGTCCGGGACTACAAGAGACCCAGTACTTC
CASSRPGLQETQYF
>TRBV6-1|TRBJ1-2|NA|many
TGTGCCAGCCAAGCCCTTACCTATGGCTACACCTTC
CASQALTYGYTF
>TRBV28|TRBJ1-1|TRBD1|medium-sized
TGTGCCAGCAGTTTTTTCCTCCAGACAGGGATAATGAACACTGAAGCTTTCTTT
CASSFFLQTGIMNTEAFF
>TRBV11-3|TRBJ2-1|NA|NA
TGTGCCAGCAGCTCACGGGGGGCGGGCTCCTACAATGAGCAGTTCTTC
CASSSRGAGSYNEQFF
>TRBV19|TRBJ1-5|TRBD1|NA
TGTGCCAGTAGTACGACAGGGGGTCATCAGCCCCAGCATTTT
CASSTTGGHQPQHF
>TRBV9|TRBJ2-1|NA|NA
TGTGCCGGCAGCGTATTCCCAGACTACAATGAGCAGTTCTTC
CAGSVFPDYNEQFF
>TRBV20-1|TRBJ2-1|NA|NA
TGCAGTGCCCCACTCTCGCCTGGCTCCTACAATGAGCAGTTCTTC
CSAPLSPGSYNEQFF
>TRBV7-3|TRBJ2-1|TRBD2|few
TGTGCCAGCAGCGCTAGCCGGACTAGCCCTGAGCAGTTCTTC
CASSASRTSPEQFF
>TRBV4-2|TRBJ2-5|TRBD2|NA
TGTGCCAGCAGCCAAGGGCCGTCTGCGGGAGTTACCCAAGAGACCCAGTACTTC
CASSQGPSAGVTQETQYF
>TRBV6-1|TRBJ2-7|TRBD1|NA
TGTGCCAGCACCCTAACCGGACAGGCCACCGTTAAATCCTACGAGCAGTACTTC
CASTLTGQATVKSYEQYF
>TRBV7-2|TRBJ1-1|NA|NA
TGTGCCAGCAGCTTAGGTTTGTACACTGAAGCTTTCTTT
CASSLGLYTEAFF
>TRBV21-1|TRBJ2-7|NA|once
TGTGCCAGCAGCACGCAAGAAAGAGCCCCCCGGGTGGACGAGCAGTACTTC
CASSTQERAPRVDEQYF
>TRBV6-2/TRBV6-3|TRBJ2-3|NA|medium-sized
TGTGCCAGCAGTTACATCCGTCTGGATACGCAGTATTTT
CASSYIRLDTQYF
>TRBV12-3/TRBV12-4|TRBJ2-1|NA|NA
TGTGCCAGCGGAGATTCTAGCAGCAATGAGCAGTTCTTC
CASGDSSSNEQFF
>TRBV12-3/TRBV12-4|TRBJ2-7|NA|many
TGTGCCAGCAGTCCTAGGACCGGGCTGAGCTCCTACGAGCAGTACTTC
CASSPRTGLSSYEQYF
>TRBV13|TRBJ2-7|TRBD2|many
TGTGCCAGCAGCGAGGTCCCAGCGGGGGAGCAGTACTTC
CASSEVPAGEQYF
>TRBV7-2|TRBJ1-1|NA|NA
TGTGCCAGCAGCTCTAGGTTTATAGGCACTGAAGCTTTCTTT
CASSSRFIGTEAFF
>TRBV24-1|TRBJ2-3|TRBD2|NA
TGTGCCACCAGTGATTTCGGGACTAGCGGGAGTTTAAGCACAGATACGCAGTATTTT
CATSDFGTSGSLSTDTQYF
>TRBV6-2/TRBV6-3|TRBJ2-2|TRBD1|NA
TGTGCCAGCAGAAGGGGGCTGAGGACCGGGGAGCTGTTTTTT
CASRRGLRTGELFF
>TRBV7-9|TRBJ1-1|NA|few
TGTGCCAGCAGCTTAGAGGCGACGCTTATAGTAGTAGAGACTTTCTTT
CASSLEATLIVVETFF
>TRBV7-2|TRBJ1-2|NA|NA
TGTGCCAGCAGCTTAGACAAGGAGGTATATGGCTACACCTTC
CASSLDKEVYGYTF
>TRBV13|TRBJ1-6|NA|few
TGTGCCAGCAGCTTAGGTTCCTCACCCCTCCACTTT
CASSLGSSPLHF
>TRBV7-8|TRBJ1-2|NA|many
TGTGCCAGCAGCAACCAGGCGGCTAACTATGGCTACACCTTC
CASSNQAANYGYTF
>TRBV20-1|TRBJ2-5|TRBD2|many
TGCAGTGCCCACCCCTTGGGGCTAGCGGAGGAAGGTGGTCTAGGGGAGACCCAGTACTTC
CSAHPLGLAEEGGLGETQYF
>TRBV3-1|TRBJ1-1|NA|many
TGTGCCAGCAGCCTAGGACATGCGAACACTGAAGCTTTCTTT
CASSLGHANTEAFF
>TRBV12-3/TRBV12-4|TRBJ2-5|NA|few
TGTGCCAGCACGGACAGCTCCTCTTTCTCGACCCAGTACTTC
CASTDSSSFSTQYF
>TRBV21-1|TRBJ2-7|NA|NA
TGTGCCAGCAGCAAAGCCCTCGTCTCAAGCTCCTACGAGCGGTACTTC
CASSKALVSSSYERYF
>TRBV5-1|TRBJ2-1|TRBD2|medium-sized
TGCGCCAGCAGCCCGATTGCAGCGGGAGAAGGCAATGAGCAGTTCTTC
CASSPIAAGEGNEQFF
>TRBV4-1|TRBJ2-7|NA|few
TGCGCCAGCAGCCAGGCCTACGAGCAGTACTTC
CASSQAYEQYF
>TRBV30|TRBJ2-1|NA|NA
TGCGCCTGGAGCACTAGTGGTTATGGGCAGTTCTTC
CAWSTSGYGQFF
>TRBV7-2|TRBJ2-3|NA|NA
TGTGCCAGCAGCTCCTACCAGGGGCTTAGCACAGATACGCAGTATTTT
CASSSYQGLSTDTQYF
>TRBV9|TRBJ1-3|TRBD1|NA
TGTGCCAGCAGCGTAGATTACCGACAGGGGGCTGGAAACACCGTATATTTT
CASSVDYRQGAGNTVYF
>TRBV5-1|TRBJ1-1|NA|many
TGCGCCAGCAGCTTGGTTTTAGGGAGTAACACTGAAGCTTTCTTT
CASSLVLGSNTEAFF
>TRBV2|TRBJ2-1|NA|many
TGTGCCAGCAGTTCCGACAGATACAATGAGCAGTTCTTC
CASSSDRYNEQFF
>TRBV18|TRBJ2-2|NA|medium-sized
TGTGCCAGCTCACCGTTTGCACCTACGAACACCGGGGAGCTGTTTTTT
CASSPFAPTNTGELFF
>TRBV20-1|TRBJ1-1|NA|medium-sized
TGCAGTGCTAGTGAGGAGCTTGAAGCTTTCTTT
CSASEELEAFF
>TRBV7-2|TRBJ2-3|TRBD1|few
TGTGCCAGCAGCTCCCCGGCACAGGGGCGCCTCACAGATACGCAGTATTTT
CASSSPAQGRLTDTQYF
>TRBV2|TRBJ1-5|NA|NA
TGTGCCAGCAGTGTCATGGGGGACAATCAGCCCCAGCACTTT
CASSVMGDNQPQHF
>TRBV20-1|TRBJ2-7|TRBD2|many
TGCAGTGCTAGACGACGGAGAGGACTAGACGAGCAGTACTTC
CSARRRRGLDEQYF
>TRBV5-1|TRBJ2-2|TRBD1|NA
TGCGCCAGCAGCTTCCGGGACAGGGGGTCCGGGGAGCTGTTTTTT
CASSFRDRGSGELFF
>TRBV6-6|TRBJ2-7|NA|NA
TGTGCCAGCAGTTACGGGCGACTTGGATACGAGCAGTACTTC
CASSYGRLGYEQYF
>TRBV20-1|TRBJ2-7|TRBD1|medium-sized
TGCAGTGCAATTAAACAGGGGACCGGCTACGAGCAGTACTTC
CSAIKQGTGYEQYF